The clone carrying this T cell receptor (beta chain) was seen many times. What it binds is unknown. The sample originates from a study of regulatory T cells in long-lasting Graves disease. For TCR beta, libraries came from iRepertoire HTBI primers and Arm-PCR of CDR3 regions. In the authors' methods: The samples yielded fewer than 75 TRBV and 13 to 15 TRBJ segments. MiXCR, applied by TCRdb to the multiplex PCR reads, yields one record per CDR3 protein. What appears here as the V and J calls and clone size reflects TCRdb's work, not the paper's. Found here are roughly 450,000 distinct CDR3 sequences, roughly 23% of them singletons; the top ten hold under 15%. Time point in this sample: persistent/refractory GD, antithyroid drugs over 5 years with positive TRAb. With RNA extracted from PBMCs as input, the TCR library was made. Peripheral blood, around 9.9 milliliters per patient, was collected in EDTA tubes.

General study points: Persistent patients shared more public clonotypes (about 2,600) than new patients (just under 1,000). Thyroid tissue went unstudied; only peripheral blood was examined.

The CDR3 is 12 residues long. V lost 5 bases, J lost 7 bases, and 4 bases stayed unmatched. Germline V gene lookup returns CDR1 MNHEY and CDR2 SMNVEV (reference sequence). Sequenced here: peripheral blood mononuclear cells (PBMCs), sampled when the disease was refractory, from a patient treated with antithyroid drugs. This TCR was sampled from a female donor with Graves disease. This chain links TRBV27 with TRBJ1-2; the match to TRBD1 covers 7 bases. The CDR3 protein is CASSRQGLGYTF. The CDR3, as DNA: TGTGCCAGCAGTCGACAGGGTCTTGGCTACACCTTC.